The 5 T cell receptor beta chains below come from one sample, sequenced in a study of T cells after yellow fever vaccination. TCRdb reprocessed the 5' RACE reads via MiXCR and lists one record per CDR3 protein. The sample yields some 500,000 distinct CDR3 sequences, approximately 12% seen once. The sequences come from PBMCs, collected on the day of the yellow fever booster vaccination. Receptor source: a man aged 30-40 years who received the YFV17D yellow fever vaccine.

This clonotype was seen only a few times. The rearrangement joins TRBV12-3 or TRBV12-4 to TRBJ2-2; tentative D call: TRBD2 (6 bases). V lost 8 bases and J 1 base, leaving 11 bases between the germline ends. The CDR3 contains 14 residues. CDR3 loop: CASAPSENTGELFF. CDR3 DNA: TGTGCCAGCGCTCCTAGCGAGAACACCGGGGAGCTGTTTTTT.

The chain couples TRBV27 to TRBJ1-1; D possibly corresponds to TRBD1 (6 bases). Between the trimmed V and J ends, which lost 5 bases and 4 bases, there was a span of 11 bases. Germline lookup yields CDR1 MNHEY and CDR2 SMNVEV (reference sequence). This CDR3 contains 13 residues. Here the CDR3 reads CASSHRVGTEAFF. Written as DNA, the CDR3 is TGTGCCAGCAGTCACAGGGTAGGCACTGAAGCTTTCTTT.

V and J are TRBV6-2 or TRBV6-3 and TRBJ2-3, with TRBD1 identical over 8 bases. V shed 5 bases and J 4 bases; nucleotides not matched to a gene: 5. In germline, CDR1 is MNHEY, CDR2 SVGEGT. This CDR3 is built from 14 residues. The CDR3 nucleotides read TGTGCCAGCAGTCTGGACAGGGCTGCAGATACGCAGTATTTT. Protein: CASSLDRAADTQYF.

This clonotype was detected a few times. The rearrangement uses TRBV4-3 and TRBJ2-5, with D possibly matching TRBD2 (5 bases). CDR3 size: 13 residues. With 1 base removed from V and 5 bases from J, the gap between germline ends came to 8 bases. Germline V CDR1 and CDR2: LGHNA, YSLEER. DNA for the CDR3: TGCGCCAGCAGCCAAGTTACGGGGGAGACCCAGTACTTC. Amino acid sequence: CASSQVTGETQYF.

J is TRBJ2-3 and V is TRBV28; D possibly uses TRBD1 or TRBD2 (7 bases each). Germline CDR1 MDHEN, CDR2 SYDVKM. Trimming took 5 bases from V and 6 from J, leaving 21 bases between them. The CDR3 is 16 residues long. The CDR3 DNA reads as TGTGCCAGCAGTGAACCCAGGGGGGGTTCCTTTGATACGCAGTATTTT. It is translated as CASSEPRGGSFDTQYF.